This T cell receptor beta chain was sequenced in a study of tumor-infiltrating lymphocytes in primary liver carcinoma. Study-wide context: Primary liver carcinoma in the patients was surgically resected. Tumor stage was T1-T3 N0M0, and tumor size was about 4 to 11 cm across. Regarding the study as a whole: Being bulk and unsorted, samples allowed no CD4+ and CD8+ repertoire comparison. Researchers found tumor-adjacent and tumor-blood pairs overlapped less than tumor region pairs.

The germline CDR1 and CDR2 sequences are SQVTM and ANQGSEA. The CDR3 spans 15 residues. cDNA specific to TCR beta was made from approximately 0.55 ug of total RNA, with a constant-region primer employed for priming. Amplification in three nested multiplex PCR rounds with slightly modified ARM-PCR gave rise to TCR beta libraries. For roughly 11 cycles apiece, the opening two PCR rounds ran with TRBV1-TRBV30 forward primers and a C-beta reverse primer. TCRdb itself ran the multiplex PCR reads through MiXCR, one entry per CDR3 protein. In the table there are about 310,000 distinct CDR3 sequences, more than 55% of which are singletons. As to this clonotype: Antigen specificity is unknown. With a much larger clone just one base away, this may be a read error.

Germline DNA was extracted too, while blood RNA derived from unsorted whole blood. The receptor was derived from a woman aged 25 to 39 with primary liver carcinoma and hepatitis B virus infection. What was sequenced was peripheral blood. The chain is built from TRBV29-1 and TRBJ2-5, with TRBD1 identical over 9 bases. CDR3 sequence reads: CGVPLVGQGRKTQYF. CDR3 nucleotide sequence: TGCGGCGTCCCATTGGTTGGACAGGGGAGGAAGACCCAGTACTTC.